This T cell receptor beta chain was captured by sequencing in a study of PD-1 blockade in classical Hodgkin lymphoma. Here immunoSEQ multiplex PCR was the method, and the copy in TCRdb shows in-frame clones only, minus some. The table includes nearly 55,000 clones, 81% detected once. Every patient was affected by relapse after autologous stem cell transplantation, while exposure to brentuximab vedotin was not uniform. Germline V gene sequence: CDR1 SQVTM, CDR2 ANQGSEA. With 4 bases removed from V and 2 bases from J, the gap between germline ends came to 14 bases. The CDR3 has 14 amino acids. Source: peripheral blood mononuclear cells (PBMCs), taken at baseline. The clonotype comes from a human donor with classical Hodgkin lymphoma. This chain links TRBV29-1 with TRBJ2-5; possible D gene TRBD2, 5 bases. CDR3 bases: TGCAGCGTTGGGCTTCCAGGCGGGCAAGAGACCCAGTACTTC. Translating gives CSVGLPGGQETQYF.